This TCR beta chain derives from a study of T cells after yellow fever vaccination. Points from the study as a whole: Post-booster samples contained most primary-vaccination clones (approximately 95% CD4, about 90% CD8). A small proportion of clonotypes was detected in both the CD4 and CD8 compartments.

The table lists this clonotype with many counts. What it binds is not known. Generation of TCR cDNA used 5'RACE template switching (which added a universal primer site and UMIs). TCRdb used MiXCR to reprocess the 5' RACE reads, holding one entry per CDR3 protein. The profile shows about 120,000 distinct CDR3 sequences, roughly 7.2% of them singletons. Sequenced here: CD4+ T cells sorted from PBMCs, sampled more than 35 days after the first yellow fever vaccination. This receptor was identified in a man aged 18 to 29 who received the YFV17D yellow fever vaccine.

The CDR3 loop is CSASSEGGRQKKLFF. CDR3 bases: TGCAGTGCTAGTTCCGAAGGGGGAAGACAAAAAAAACTGTTTTTT. The rearrangement joins TRBV20-1 to TRBJ1-4, with TRBD1 as a possible D gene (6 bases). The CDR3 spans 15 residues. The germline V and J ends were trimmed by 3 bases and 9 bases, with 20 bases remaining between them. CDR1 and CDR2 from the germline V gene are DFQATT and SNEGSKA (reference sequence).